This entry lists 10 T cell receptor beta chains sequenced from one sample in a study of esophageal squamous cell carcinoma under preoperative chemotherapy. The sample's time point: before preoperative PTX-NDP chemotherapy. A single record per CDR3 protein comes from TCRdb applying MiXCR to the PCR reads. The table has roughly 15,000 distinct CDR3 sequences, roughly half seen once. This material was acquired from a patient given preoperative chemotherapy. The receptor set was obtained from a human donor with esophageal squamous cell carcinoma. The donor label of this sample is uncertain.

About this clonotype: At one of its ends the junction is not consistent with the germline gene, which may arise from a read error. This chain uses TRBV12-3 or TRBV12-4 with TRBJ2-5; 10 positions match TRBD1. The length of the CDR3 is 14 residues. The CDR3 spells CASSLRDRGAIGFF. The CDR3, as DNA: TGTGCCAGCAGTTTACGGGACAGGGGTGCAATTGGGTTCTTC.

This chain joins TRBV10-3 and TRBJ2-5; 9 nucleotides match TRBD1. The J call may be wrong; the DNA end is better matched by TRBJ2-1. Germline CDR1 is ENHRY and CDR2 is SYGVKD. The CDR3 runs 12 residues. CDR3 coding DNA: TGTGCCATCAGTACAGGGGGCGCAGGGCAGTTCTTC. Protein: CAISTGGAGQFF.

A note on this clonotype: The CDR3 end shows no conserved phenylalanine or tryptophan, and so a read error is likely. The DNA is omitted, as the CDR3 cannot be located on it reliably, and the CDR3 follows TCRdb's listing. The chain combines TRBV7-2 with TRBJ2-5; the table assigns TRBD2, which was not confirmed against the DNA. Germline-derived CDR1 and CDR2 are SGHTA and FQGNSA. Ends included, the CDR3 has 14 residues. This CDR3 reads CASSSDSGGETQYS.

This clonotype was seen repeatedly, ten times or more. The chain employs TRBV7-2 and TRBJ2-5; 10 positions match TRBD2. The CDR3 length is 16 residues. Germline V CDR1 and CDR2: SGHTA, FQGNSA. V lost 3 bases, J lost 1 base, and 5 bases stayed unmatched. CDR3 amino acids: CASSFSSGRIQETQYF. The CDR3 DNA sequence: TGTGCCAGCAGCTTCTCTAGCGGGAGAATCCAAGAGACCCAGTACTTC.

This clonotype came up many times. DNA for the CDR3: TGTGCCAGCAGCCGACGGGAGGGGGCCTACAATGAGCAGTACTTC. It translates to CASSRREGAYNEQYF. The chain has TRBV6-1 and TRBJ2-1; D is possibly TRBD2 (8 bases). Gene TRBJ2-7 matches the end of the DNA better, so the J call may be wrong. In germline, CDR1 is MNHNS, CDR2 SASEGT. This CDR3 contains 15 residues.

Comment on this clonotype: The germline gene is not matched at one end of the junction; a read error may be the cause. The V and J genes are TRBV6-1 and TRBJ2-5; the D gene could be TRBD1 or TRBD2 (5 bases each). This CDR3 is 15 amino acids long. CDR1 is MNHNS and CDR2 is SASEGT in the germline V gene. CDR3 nucleotides: TGTGCCAGGGGGCACGCGGGCCGTCTCCGAGAGACCCAGTACTTT. This encodes CARGHAGRLRETQYF.

This clonotype appeared a few times. The chain joins TRBV6-2 or TRBV6-3 to TRBJ1-2, with a tentative D call TRBD1 (5 bases). Germline V gene lookup returns CDR1 MNHEY and CDR2 SVGEGT. V was shortened by 0 bases and J by 7 bases, with 12 bases between the two germline ends. This CDR3 spans 14 amino acids. The DNA for the CDR3 is TGTGCCAGCAGTTACTCGAATGGACATCTTGGCTACACCTTC. Translation: CASSYSNGHLGYTF.

V usage is TRBV7-6 and J usage is TRBJ2-2, with 7 bases identical to TRBD2. The DNA end favors TRBJ2-3, so the J call may be wrong. The germline gives CDR1 SGHVS, CDR2 FNYEAQ. This CDR3 spans 18 amino acids. The chain's CDR3 is CASSLDEGREVDTDAQYF. In DNA, the CDR3 is TGTGCCAGCAGCTTAGACGAGGGACGGGAGGTAGACACCGATGCGCAGTATTTT.

The chain joins TRBV27 to TRBJ2-4; 8 nucleotides align to TRBD1. CDR3 length equals 14 residues. V dropped 5 bases and J dropped 9; count of bases not matched to a gene: 9. Germline V gives CDR1 MNHEY, CDR2 SMNVEV (reference sequence). This CDR3 reads CASSRTGSNSIQYF. The CDR3 DNA reads TGTGCCAGCAGTAGGACAGGGTCAAATAGCATTCAGTACTTC.

The gene calls are TRBV10-1 and TRBJ2-1, with D possibly TRBD2 on 5 matching bases. Trimming took 0 bases from V and 2 from J, leaving 8 bases between them. CDR1 WNHNN and CDR2 SYGVQD come from the germline V gene (reference sequence). The CDR3 sequence is 15 residues long. The CDR3 protein is CASSESSAAYNEQFF. The CDR3 DNA reads TGCGCCAGCAGTGAGTCTAGCGCAGCCTACAATGAGCAGTTCTTC.